Presented here are 17 T cell receptor beta chains from one specimen sequenced in a study of post-analysis software for immune sequencing data. Unique molecular identifiers had been added to the TCR beta cDNA libraries. From the PCR reads, TCRdb called clonotypes with MiXCR, one entry per CDR3 protein. The table lists some 190,000 distinct CDR3 sequences, about 30% of them singletons. Study-wide findings and caveats: TRBV5-6, TRBV5-1 and TRBV20-1 were among roughly 5 TRBV segments more frequent in patients than controls.

Their antigen targets remain unknown. Sequencing was carried out using blood. The receptor source for this set is a girl aged 2 to 17 with multiple sclerosis.

With regard to this clonotype: A read error may explain this, as a much larger clone is one base away. The chain is built from TRBV20-1 and TRBJ1-2, with D tentatively TRBD1 (5 bases). Germline V gene lookup returns CDR1 DFQATT and CDR2 SNEGSKA (reference sequence). This CDR3 has 12 residues. CDR3 nucleotide sequence: TGCAGTGCTAGCAAGGGGAGCTCTGGCTGCACCTTC. The encoded protein is CSASKGSSGCTF.

The chain is built from TRBV28 and TRBJ2-7, with no clear D. The assigned J gene may be wrong: the sequence end matches TRBJ2-5 better. CDR3 length: 13 amino acids. The germline V gene has CDR1 MDHEN and CDR2 SYDVKM. The CDR3 DNA reads TGTGCCAGCAGTTATCCTCCCCAGGAGACCCAGTACTTC. It encodes CASSYPPQETQYF.

This clonotype was observed a few times. The CDR3 reads CSVAGHPTSGRGYNEQYF. In DNA form, the CDR3 reads TGCAGCGTTGCGGGGCATCCGACTAGCGGGAGAGGGTACAATGAGCAGTACTTC. The gene calls are TRBV29-1 and TRBJ2-1, with 12 bases identical to TRBD2. The J call may not be correct, given that the DNA end is closer to TRBJ2-7. The CDR3 spans 18 residues. Germline CDR1 and CDR2: SQVTM and ANQGSEA.

The chain has TRBV4-2 and TRBJ2-3; 8 bases are shared with TRBD2. Germline CDR1 is LGHNA and CDR2 is YNFKEQ. The CDR3 covers 17 residues. Germline trimming cut 0 bases from V and 2 bases from J; bases unmatched to any gene: 7. The CDR3 DNA reads TGTGCCAGCAGCCAAGATTATAGCGGGAAGACCACAGATACGCAGTATTTT. This codes for CASSQDYSGKTTDTQYF.

This clonotype appeared many times. The rearrangement uses TRBV28 and TRBJ1-2; D uncertain. Germline V lookup: CDR1 MDHEN, CDR2 SYDVKM. V shed 6 bases and J shed 0 bases, with 14 bases lying between them. This CDR3 is built from 15 residues. As DNA, the CDR3 is TGTGCCAGCAGATACGCCTCAGGAGCTAACTATGGCTACACCTTC. As protein: CASRYASGANYGYTF.

The chain combines TRBV4-1 with TRBJ2-3; D might be TRBD1 or TRBD2, each matching 5 bases. CDR1 is MGHRA and CDR2 is YSYEKL in the germline V gene. The CDR3 is 16 residues long. With 3 bases removed from V and 0 bases from J, the gap between germline ends came to 13 bases. The CDR3 reads CASSHNPGPSTDTQYF. The CDR3, as DNA: TGCGCCAGCAGCCACAACCCGGGACCTAGCACAGATACGCAGTATTTT.

In this sample, this clonotype turned up many times. The rearrangement uses TRBV20-1 and TRBJ2-5, with no clear D. The CDR3 is made up of 16 amino acids. Trimming pared 3 bases from V and 5 bases from J, leaving 22 bases between. Germline V lookup: CDR1 DFQATT, CDR2 SNEGSKA (reference sequence). The CDR3 loop is CSARSPRRSSWETQYF. The CDR3 DNA sequence: TGCAGTGCTAGGAGCCCGAGACGGAGCTCCTGGGAGACCCAGTACTTC.

This clonotype showed up many times. The CDR3 spells CASSELGSYEQYF. CDR3 DNA sequence: TGTGCCAGCAGCGAACTGGGCTCCTACGAGCAGTACTTC. This chain connects TRBV28 to TRBJ2-7, with unresolved D. CDR3 length equals 13 residues. The germline gives CDR1 MDHEN, CDR2 SYDVKM. The V end lost 6 bases, the J end lost 0 bases, and 9 bases lay between the germline ends.

The V call is TRBV5-1, the J call TRBJ2-3, with a weak D call TRBD1 (6 bases). CDR3 size: 16 residues. Deletions cut 0 bases from V and 0 bases from J, with 11 bases between. Looked up from germline, CDR1 is SGHRS and CDR2 is YFSETQ. CDR3 protein: CASSLGADSSTDTQYF. DNA for the CDR3: TGCGCCAGCAGCTTGGGCGCGGACAGTAGCACAGATACGCAGTATTTT.

In this sample, this clonotype turned up once. It may be a read error: a sequence one base away is much more abundant. The J gene is TRBJ1-2, the V gene TRBV18; perhaps TRBD1 as D (5 bases). V lost 8 bases and J 12 bases, leaving 19 bases between the germline ends. CDR1 KGHSH and CDR2 LQKENI come from the germline V gene. The length of the CDR3 is 12 residues. The CDR3 loop is CASARGEGGHTF. In DNA, the CDR3 is TGTGCCAGCGCAAGGGGAGAGGGAGGCCACACCTTC.

CDR3 amino acids: CASSFQGQNQPQHF. The CDR3 DNA reads TGTGCCAGCAGCTTTCAAGGGCAGAATCAGCCCCAGCATTTT. The J gene is TRBJ1-5, the V gene TRBV5-6; D remains unclear. V lost 2 bases and J 4 bases, leaving 10 bases between the germline ends. The V gene's germline CDR1 is SGHDT and CDR2 YYEEEE. There are 14 residues in the CDR3.

This clonotype was seen a few times. The chain uses TRBV5-1 and TRBJ1-1, with 9 bases that match TRBD1. There are 14 residues in the CDR3. J gave up 3 bases and V 4 bases, and 4 bases lay outside the gene matches. Germline V CDR1 and CDR2: SGHRS, YFSETQ. The CDR3 loop is CASSLRQGDTEAFF. The CDR3 coding sequence is TGCGCCAGCAGCCTCCGACAGGGGGACACTGAAGCTTTCTTT. The whole variable domain, remainder taken from reference TRBV5-1 and TRBJ1-1, is KAGVTQTPRYLIKTRGQQVTLSCSPISGHRSVSWYQQTPGQGLQFLFEYFSETQRNKGNFPGRFSGRQFSNSRSEMNVSTLELGDSALYLCASSLRQGDTEAFFGQGTRLTVV.

The gene calls are TRBV12-3 or TRBV12-4 and TRBJ2-3; D remains ambiguous. V lost 3 bases and J lost 1, with 11 bases in between. The CDR3 is made up of 15 amino acids. CDR3 loop: CASSFDGYRTDTQYF. CDR3 bases: TGTGCCAGCAGTTTCGACGGATATCGCACAGATACGCAGTATTTT.

The V gene is TRBV9, the J gene TRBJ1-2; D remains ambiguous. The V end was cut by 0 bases, the J end by 0 bases, with 9 bases between. The CDR3 runs 15 residues. Germline V gene sequence: CDR1 SGDLS, CDR2 YYNGEE. The CDR3 DNA reads as TGTGCCAGCAGCGTAGCAGCAACTGCTAACTATGGCTACACCTTC. This codes for CASSVAATANYGYTF.

The sample holds many counts of this clonotype. This rearrangement joins TRBV7-2 to TRBJ2-1; a weak D match, TRBD1 (6 bases). Germline V gives CDR1 SGHTA, CDR2 FQGNSA. V was pared by 3 bases and J by 4 bases, with 13 bases between. This CDR3 is built from 15 residues. The CDR3 DNA follows: TGTGCCAGCAGCTTTAGGGGGTCACAGTACAATGAGCAGTTCTTC. Encoded protein: CASSFRGSQYNEQFF.

This clonotype was picked up one time. The junction does not match germline at one end; this may be a read error. The rearrangement joins TRBV6-5 to TRBJ1-1; 7 nucleotides line up with TRBD1. Germline assignment: CDR1 MNHEY and CDR2 SVGAGI. This CDR3 is built from 14 residues. CDR3 residues: CASGYDLRGTEAFF. In DNA, the CDR3 is TGTGCCAGCGGTTATGACCTCAGGGGGACTGAAGCTTTCTTT.

The chain uses TRBV6-6 and TRBJ1-2; TRBD1 matches at 7 bases. CDR3 length equals 16 residues. Germline V gene lookup returns CDR1 MNHNY and CDR2 SVGAGI (reference sequence). The trim removed 6 bases at V and 0 bases at J, leaving 10 bases unmatched. The CDR3 coding sequence is TGTGCCAGCAGAGGACAGGTTCAGTCAGCTAACTATGGCTACACCTTC. Protein: CASRGQVQSANYGYTF.